The rows below give T cell receptor beta chains drawn from one sample of a study of EBV T-cell therapy then PD-1 blockade in nasopharyngeal carcinoma. Profiled with immunoSEQ multiplex PCR; TCRdb holds only in-frame clones, not every one. The repertoire holds 14,000 or so clones, with approximately 81% as singletons. The antigens of these receptors remain unknown. The specimen comprised CD8+ T cells from blood, sampled at approximately day 99 from a patient whose treatment included autologous EBV-specific T cells and nivolumab. These TCRs come from a man aged 40-49 years with nasopharyngeal carcinoma. CDR3s include the opening cysteine and the closing phenylalanine or tryptophan. D genes are given only for firm matches. The size field is filled for only some rows; it gives once, few, many or a size class.

>.|TRBJ2-3|TRBV2|.
TGTGCCAGCGAAAATCTCCACCGGGCGGGTACGCAGTATTTT
CASENLHRAGTQYF
>TRBD1|TRBJ2-7|TRBV4-3|.
TGCGCCAGCAGCCGGGGGACAGGCAGGTCCTACGAGCAGTACTTC
CASSRGTGRSYEQYF
>.|TRBJ1-4|TRBV6-6|.
TGTGCCAGCACCTCCGTAGGGGTAAAACTGTTTTTT
CASTSVGVKLFF
>.|TRBJ1-1|TRBV4-3|.
TGCGCCAGCAGCCAAGTGGGGGGCACTGAAGCTTTCTTT
CASSQVGGTEAFF
>TRBD1|TRBJ1-5|TRBV28|.
TGTGCCAGCAGGACGGATTACAGGGGCCACCAGCCCCAGCATTTT
CASRTDYRGHQPQHF
>.|TRBJ1-1|TRBV12-3/TRBV12-4|.
TGTGCCAGCAGTTTCGGGGGGCAGGGGGCTTTCTTT
CASSFGGQGAFF
>TRBD2|TRBJ2-1|TRBV4-3|.
TGCGCCAGCAGCCAAGAGGAGCGGGGGGGCAATGAGCAGTTCTTC
CASSQEERGGNEQFF
>.|TRBJ2-3|TRBV6-4|.
TGTGCCAGCAGTGACTCCGTAGGGGGGGGAAGCACAGATACGCAGTATTTT
CASSDSVGGGSTDTQYF
>.|TRBJ1-1|TRBV28|.
TGTGCCAGCAGTTCTCTCCGTCCTGAAGCTTTCTTT
CASSSLRPEAFF
>TRBD2|TRBJ2-1|TRBV27|.
TGTGCCAGCAGTTTAGGGGCACTAGCGGGTATCAGGACCTACAATGAGCAGTTCTTC
CASSLGALAGIRTYNEQFF
>TRBD1|TRBJ2-3|TRBV9|.
TGTGCCAGCAGCGTAGAGAGGGGGCCCGCAGATACGCAGTATTTT
CASSVERGPADTQYF
>TRBD1|TRBJ1-4|TRBV6-2/TRBV6-3|.
TGTGCCAGCAGTCTCCAGGGGGAACATGAAAAACTGTTTTTT
CASSLQGEHEKLFF
>.|TRBJ2-1|TRBV19|.
TGTGCCAGTAGAGGGGGGGACGGTAACTACAATGAGCAGTTCTTC
CASRGGDGNYNEQFF
>.|TRBJ2-3|TRBV14|.
TGTGCCAGCAGCGACCGGGCCTGGAGGCCAGATACGCAGTATTTT
CASSDRAWRPDTQYF
>.|TRBJ1-1|TRBV19|.
TGTGCCAGTAGTCTTCGACCGGCAGGGGTCACTGAAGCTTTCTTT
CASSLRPAGVTEAFF
>.|TRBJ1-6|TRBV2|few
TGTGCCAGCAGTGAAAGTTCACCCCTCCACTTT
CASSESSPLHF
>TRBD1|TRBJ2-3|TRBV4-1|.
TGCGCCAGCAGCCAAGGTCGACAGGGCACGCAGTATTTT
CASSQGRQGTQYF
>.|TRBJ2-7|TRBV6-2/TRBV6-3|once
TGTGCCAGCAGCGAGAGCTCCTACGAGCAGTACTTC
CASSESSYEQYF
>.|TRBJ2-1|TRBV5-1|.
TGCGCCAGCAGCTTGGACACCAGGGACTACAATGAGCAGTTCTTC
CASSLDTRDYNEQFF
>TRBD2|TRBJ2-3|TRBV9|.
TGTGCCAGCAGCCCTCGACTAGCGGGGACTAGCACAGATACGCAGTATTTT
CASSPRLAGTSTDTQYF
>.|TRBJ2-7|TRBV2|.
TGTGCCAGCAGTGTAGTAGGCGGGGGCCCCTACGAGCAGTACTTC
CASSVVGGGPYEQYF
>.|TRBJ1-2|TRBV15|.
TGTGCCACCAGCAGAGCGGGGGACTATGGCTACACCTTC
CATSRAGDYGYTF
>.|TRBJ1-1|TRBV6-1|.
TGTGCCAGCAGTGAACGGGGGTACAGGGAAGCTTTCTTT
CASSERGYREAFF
>.|TRBJ2-7|TRBV12-3/TRBV12-4|.
TGTGCCAGCAGTTATAACAGAAGAGAGCAGTACTTC
CASSYNRREQYF
>.|TRBJ1-6|TRBV9|.
TGTGCCAGCAGCCCGACAGTTTATAATTCACCCCTCCACTTT
CASSPTVYNSPLHF
>TRBD1|TRBJ2-7|TRBV28|.
TGTGCCAGCAGTCATGACAGGGGAAGGTACGAGCAGTACTTC
CASSHDRGRYEQYF
>TRBD1|TRBJ2-3|TRBV27|.
TGTGCCAGCAGCGGGGGCGGCAGGGGGCCGACAGATACGCAGTATTTT
CASSGGGRGPTDTQYF
>.|TRBJ1-4|TRBV21-1|.
TGTGCCGCCCCCTGGGGACAGGGATTTAATGAAAAACTGTTTTTT
CAAPWGQGFNEKLFF
>.|TRBJ1-1|TRBV29-1|.
TGCAGCGTTGAATTGGGGGCCACTGAAGCTTTCTTT
CSVELGATEAFF
>.|TRBJ2-6|TRBV6-4|.
TGTGCCAGCAGTTGGGACTCTGGGGCCAACGTCCTGACTTTC
CASSWDSGANVLTF
>TRBD1|TRBJ1-6|TRBV7-3|medium-sized
TGTGCCAGCAGCGAGTTCGGACAGGGAAGGGGATCACCCCTCCACTTT
CASSEFGQGRGSPLHF
>.|TRBJ2-1|TRBV13|.
TGTGCCAGCAGCCTAGAGCGGTACAATGAGCAGTTCTTC
CASSLERYNEQFF
>.|TRBJ1-1|TRBV19|.
TGTGCCAGTAGTCATCGCCGGGCCGAAACTATGAACACTGAAGCTTTCTTT
CASSHRRAETMNTEAFF
>.|TRBJ1-5|TRBV15|.
TGTGCCACCAAGGACGGCGCCAGCAATCAGCCCCAGCATTTT
CATKDGASNQPQHF
>.|TRBJ1-2|TRBV13|.
TGTGCCAGCAGCTTAGGGACATCTAACTATGGCTACACCTTC
CASSLGTSNYGYTF
>.|TRBJ2-1|TRBV27|.
TGTGCCAGCAGTTTGGGGATGACTGAGCAGTTCTTC
CASSLGMTEQFF
>.|TRBJ2-7|TRBV3-1/TRBV3-2|.
TGTGCCAGCAGCCAAGAACTGTTTTTCTACGAGCAGTACTTC
CASSQELFFYEQYF
>TRBD1|TRBJ1-1|TRBV24-1|.
TGTGCCACCAGTGATTCAGCAGGGGGCCACACTGAAGCTTTCTTT
CATSDSAGGHTEAFF
>.|TRBJ2-6|TRBV6-5|.
TGTGCCAGCAGTCCCGAGACCTCTGGGGCCAACGTCCTGACTTTC
CASSPETSGANVLTF
>TRBD1|TRBJ2-5|TRBV27|.
TGTGCCAGCAGTTTGGACAGGGGGCAAAAAGAGACCCAGTACTTC
CASSLDRGQKETQYF
>.|TRBJ2-1|TRBV27|.
TGTGCCAGCAGTTTGATAGGAGCGGACAATGAGCAGTTCTTC
CASSLIGADNEQFF
>.|TRBJ2-5|TRBV29-1|.
TGCAGCGTTGTCAGGGAACTCCAAGAGACCCAGTACTTC
CSVVRELQETQYF
>.|TRBJ1-1|TRBV2|.
TGTGCCACAGGGGTAATAGACACTGAAGCCTTCTTT
CATGVIDTEAFF
>.|TRBJ2-7|TRBV4-1|.
TGCGCCAGCAGCCCGCAGGTACCGACGGGGTACGAGCAGTACTTC
CASSPQVPTGYEQYF
>.|TRBJ2-2|TRBV5-1|.
TGCGCCAGCAGCTTGAGGACAGCGGGCACCGGGGAGCTGTTTTTT
CASSLRTAGTGELFF
>TRBD2|TRBJ2-1|TRBV3-1/TRBV3-2|.
TGTGCCAGCAGCCAACGACTAGCGGTCTACAATGAGCAGTTCTTC
CASSQRLAVYNEQFF